These 19 T cell receptor beta chains share one sample of origin, sequenced in a study of OX40 agonist ivuxolimab in advanced cancers. The data were produced by immunoSEQ multiplex PCR, yet TCRdb's version contains in-frame clones alone and is incomplete. The sample lists about 59,000 clones, about 90% seen once, with 23% in the top ten. Sequenced material: CD4+ or CD8+ T cells sorted from blood, taken in a trial of the OX40 agonist ivuxolimab. Receptor source: an adult with an advanced solid tumor such as melanoma, head and neck, liver or kidney cancer.

This chain joins TRBV2 and TRBJ2-1; D ambiguous. Trimming left V 8 bases short and J 0 bases short, with 11 bases between. The CDR3 runs to 14 residues. The germline V gene encodes CDR1 SNHLY and CDR2 FYNNEI. CDR3: CASGRLVSYNEQFF. CDR3 coding DNA: TGTGCCAGCGGCCGGCTGGTCTCCTACAATGAGCAGTTCTTC. The entire variable domain, with the rest obtained from reference TRBV2 and TRBJ2-1, is as follows: EPEVTQTPSHQVTQMGQEVILRCVPISNHLYFYWYRQILGQKVEFLVSFYNNEISEKSEIFDDQFSVERPDGSNFTLKIRSTKLEDSAMYFCASGRLVSYNEQFFGPGTRLTVL.

The chain is built from TRBV19 and TRBJ2-1; D gene ambiguous. The CDR3 spans 14 residues. Trimming took off 5 bases at V and 3 bases at J, with 11 bases between the two ends. The germline V gene has CDR1 LNHDA and CDR2 SQIVND (reference sequence). The CDR3 protein is CASSPWTVYNEQFF. The CDR3 nucleotides are TGTGCCAGTAGTCCATGGACGGTCTACAATGAGCAGTTCTTC. The full variable domain, rest sourced from reference TRBV19 and TRBJ2-1, is DGGITQSPKYLFRKEGQNVTLSCEQNLNHDAMYWYRQDPGQGLRLIYYSQIVNDFQKGDIAEGYSVSREKKESFPLTVTSAQKNPTAFYLCASSPWTVYNEQFFGPGTRLTVL.

CDR3 residues: CASSSQETQYF. The DNA for the CDR3 is TGTGCCAGCAGCTCCCAAGAGACCCAGTACTTC. The chain employs TRBV5-6 and TRBJ2-5; D unclear. This CDR3 contains 11 residues. Trimming removed 3 bases at V and 1 base at J, with 1 base between. Germline assignment: CDR1 SGHDT and CDR2 YYEEEE. The full variable domain, rest sourced from reference TRBV5-6 and TRBJ2-5, is DAGVTQSPTHLIKTRGQQVTLRCSPKSGHDTVSWYQQALGQGPQFIFQYYEEEERQRGNFPDRFSGHQFPNYSSELNVNALLLGDSALYLCASSSQETQYFGPGTRLLVL.

The chain carries TRBV4-1 and TRBJ2-3; 9 nucleotides line up with TRBD1. The CDR3 covers 17 residues. V shed 4 bases and J 2 bases; nucleotides not matched to a gene: 10. Per germline, CDR1 MGHRA and CDR2 YSYEKL. The CDR3 DNA is TGCGCCAGCAGCCCCATGCCCGGGACAGGGTTCACAGATACGCAGTATTTT. Translating gives CASSPMPGTGFTDTQYF.

CDR3 region: CASSVGRGVGQPQHF. The CDR3 DNA is TGTGCCAGCAGTGTCGGCAGGGGCGTGGGGCAGCCCCAGCATTTT. The J gene is TRBJ1-5, the V gene TRBV28; the D gene is possibly TRBD1 (6 bases). V was clipped by 5 bases and J by 7 bases, with 18 bases between them. The CDR3 spans 15 residues. The V gene's germline CDR1 is MDHEN and CDR2 SYDVKM.

The rearrangement links TRBV7-8 to TRBJ1-2; D not certain. This CDR3 has 13 amino acids. V was clipped by 1 base and J by 5 bases, with 8 bases between them. The V gene's germline CDR1 is SGHVS and CDR2 FQNEAQ. The DNA for the CDR3 is TGTGCCAGCAGCTTAGGTCAGATATATGGCTACACCTTC. It is translated as CASSLGQIYGYTF.

The V gene is TRBV9, the J gene TRBJ2-5, with unresolved D. The germline gives CDR1 SGDLS, CDR2 YYNGEE. This CDR3 region has 13 residues. Trimming pared 3 bases from V and 1 base from J, leaving 7 bases between. For the CDR3, the DNA is TGTGCCAGCAGCGCCCCCCCCCAAGAGACCCAGTACTTC. This encodes CASSAPPQETQYF.

The chain has TRBV9 and TRBJ2-1; 7 bases are a match to TRBD1. The CDR3 spans 14 residues. Germline loops: CDR1 SGDLS, CDR2 YYNGEE. With V trimmed by 3 bases and J by 4 bases, 4 bases remained unmatched. DNA of the CDR3: TGTGCCAGCAGCGGAAAGGGACAGTACAATGAGCAGTTCTTC. It translates to CASSGKGQYNEQFF.

This clone has just a few counts. V gene TRBV19 combines with J gene TRBJ1-1; 7 nucleotides agree with TRBD1. The germline CDR1 and CDR2 sequences are LNHDA and SQIVND (reference sequence). The CDR3 has 14 amino acids. V lost 6 bases and J lost 4; bases outside the gene matches: 8. The CDR3 here is CASSETGLGTEAFF. In DNA, the CDR3 is TGTGCCAGTAGCGAGACAGGGCTGGGCACTGAAGCTTTCTTT.

The gene calls are TRBV27 and TRBJ1-5; D is unclear. Trimming cost V 8 bases and J 0 bases, with 11 bases left between them. Germline V gene data show CDR1 as MNHEY and CDR2 as SMNVEV (reference sequence). This CDR3 has 14 amino acids. The CDR3, as DNA: TGTGCCAGCTCTGGGGAAAATAGCAATCAGCCCCAGCATTTT. Translated, it gives CASSGENSNQPQHF.

The CDR3 coding sequence is TGTGCCTGGAGTATGGACGTGCAAGGGCAGCCCCAGCATTTT. This gives the protein CAWSMDVQGQPQHF. The gene calls are TRBV30 and TRBJ1-5; D uncertain. Germline loops: CDR1 GTSNPN, CDR2 SVGIG (reference sequence). The CDR3 sequence is 14 residues long. Trimming removed 2 bases from V and 7 bases from J, with 15 bases in between.

The chain has TRBV6-6 and TRBJ1-2; maybe TRBD1 (5 bases). CDR3 length: 16 amino acids. V was pared by 4 bases and J by 0 bases, with 15 bases between. Per the germline V gene, CDR1 is MNHNY and CDR2 is SVGAGI (reference sequence). The DNA of the CDR3 is TGTGCCAGCAGTTCGCAGGGTTTCAATTCTAACTATGGCTACACCTTC. Its translation: CASSSQGFNSNYGYTF.

The chain recombines TRBV29-1 with TRBJ2-3; D is unresolved. CDR3 length equals 12 residues. Trimming left V 3 bases short and J 2 bases short, with 6 bases between. Looked up from germline, CDR1 is SQVTM and CDR2 is ANQGSEA. For the CDR3, the DNA is TGCAGCGTTGAGAAACCCACAGATACGCAGTATTTT. It specifies CSVEKPTDTQYF.

This chain uses TRBV19 with TRBJ1-3, with 7 bases that match TRBD1. Per the germline V gene, CDR1 is LNHDA and CDR2 is SQIVND (reference sequence). The CDR3 is 15 residues long. V gave up 6 bases and J gave up 2 bases; unmatched junction bases: 7. CDR3 residues: CASRPDREAGNTIYF. For the CDR3, the DNA is TGTGCCAGTAGACCCGACAGGGAAGCTGGAAACACCATATATTTT. Looking up the rest from reference TRBV19 and TRBJ1-3 gives the full variable domain: DGGITQSPKYLFRKEGQNVTLSCEQNLNHDAMYWYRQDPGQGLRLIYYSQIVNDFQKGDIAEGYSVSREKKESFPLTVTSAQKNPTAFYLCASRPDREAGNTIYFGEGSWLTVV.

The chain recombines TRBV7-9 with TRBJ2-3, with D tentatively TRBD2 (6 bases). This CDR3 spans 12 amino acids. Germline V CDR1 and CDR2: SEHNR, FQNEAQ (reference sequence). The ends were cut back, 7 bases at V and 3 bases at J, with 8 bases in the middle. The CDR3 DNA reads as TGTGCCAGCACCCTAGCGACAGATACGCAGTATTTT. Amino acid sequence: CASTLATDTQYF.

The chain joins TRBV30 to TRBJ2-1; the D is unclear. The CDR3 contains 10 residues. Germline-derived CDR1 and CDR2 are GTSNPN and SVGIG (reference sequence). The V end was cut by 6 bases, the J end by 0 bases, with 0 bases between. CDR3 sequence reads: CACSYNEQFF. The DNA of the CDR3 is TGTGCCTGCTCCTACAATGAGCAGTTCTTC.

This chain links TRBV4-1 with TRBJ2-1; TRBD2 matches at 8 bases. Germline V gene sequence: CDR1 MGHRA, CDR2 YSYEKL. This CDR3 spans 16 amino acids. V trimming: 5 bases; J trimming: 8 bases; junction bases outside the gene matches: 14. The CDR3 nucleotides are TGCGCCAGCAGCATTACCGGGGGGGCCGCAATCTATGAGCAGTTCTTC. It yields the protein CASSITGGAAIYEQFF.

The chain has TRBV7-2 and TRBJ1-2; D call uncertain. Trimming cost V 1 base and J 4 bases, with 10 bases left between them. Per the germline V gene, CDR1 is SGHTA and CDR2 is FQGNSA. The CDR3 sequence is 14 residues long. The CDR3 DNA reads as TGTGCCAGCAGCTTAGGTACCAAGTTCTATGGCTACACCTTC. Its translation: CASSLGTKFYGYTF. Supplemented by reference TRBV7-2 and TRBJ1-2, the full variable domain reads GAGVSQSPSNKVTEKGKDVELRCDPISGHTALYWYRQSLGQGLEFLIYFQGNSAPDKSGLPSDRFSAERTGGSVSTLTIQRTQQEDSAVYLCASSLGTKFYGYTFGSGTRLTVV.

The chain combines TRBV12-5 with TRBJ2-6; unclear D gene. Trimming cost V 1 base and J 0 bases, with 4 bases left between them. The CDR3 is 15 amino acids. The germline gives CDR1 LGHNT, CDR2 FRNRAP. The CDR3 loop reads CASGLGSSGANVLTF. CDR3 DNA: TGTGCTAGTGGTTTGGGGAGCTCTGGGGCCAACGTCCTGACTTTC.